The rows below give T cell receptor beta chains drawn from one sample of a study of blood T cell repertoires in COVID-19. Sequenced by immunoSEQ multiplex PCR; TCRdb stores in-frame clones only, minus some. The sample lists approximately 480,000 clones, roughly 87% occurring once. The sequencing input was peripheral blood. Receptors originate from a man younger than 35 with COVID-19, enrolled during active disease. CDR3s include the opening cysteine and the closing phenylalanine or tryptophan.

j_gene	len	v_gene	CDR3aa
TRBJ1-1	15	TRBV7-2	CASSAMGLTNTEAFF
TRBJ2-5	14	TRBV5-4	CASSPAVYQETQYF
TRBJ1-2	13	TRBV30	CAWSVFGGGGYTF
TRBJ1-2	16	TRBV6-1	CASSERPAGRGVGYTF
TRBJ2-1	14	TRBV18	CASSPLRSSNEQFF
TRBJ1-3	14	TRBV19	CASTTQGSGNTIYF
TRBJ2-6	17	TRBV5-1	CASSSRTGEGGANVLTF
TRBJ2-5	14	TRBV27	CASGGLAGQETQYF
TRBJ2-1	16	TRBV6-4	CASSYDSRNSYNEQFF
TRBJ2-7	11	TRBV7-2	CASSPIYEQYF
TRBJ1-1	13	TRBV27	CATQPSGYTEAFF
TRBJ2-3	15	TRBV13	CASSPAGTTRDTQYF
TRBJ2-1	13	TRBV11-3	CASSARTGNEQFF
TRBJ1-1	12	TRBV19	CASSIGWAEAFF
TRBJ2-1	16	TRBV5-1	CASSLYEWPGGPEQFF
TRBJ2-3	15	TRBV7-2	CASSLDPGYTDTQYF
TRBJ2-7	12	TRBV5-1	CASSSTGGEQYF
TRBJ2-5	16	TRBV19	CASSIEASGRGETQYF
TRBJ2-3	16	TRBV24-1	CATSDTARRAIDTQYF
TRBJ1-1	14	TRBV7-9	CASSLGQTNTEAFF
TRBJ2-7	15	TRBV7-6	CASSRTSGSSNEQYF
TRBJ1-4	17	TRBV15	CATSGSVSTGWNEKLFF
TRBJ2-1	15	TRBV5-1	CASSSRQGARGEQFF
TRBJ2-5	15	TRBV18	CASSPNSGGKETQYF
TRBJ2-4	13	TRBV3-1/TRBV3-2	CASSRQGAAIQYF
TRBJ2-1	14	TRBV3-1/TRBV3-2	CASSFMIAPYEQFF
TRBJ1-1	13	TRBV5-1	CASSLGPSTEAFF
TRBJ2-3	18	TRBV27	CASSPLGTSGGTTDTQYF
TRBJ2-5	16	TRBV5-6	CASSLVGTGDQETQYF
TRBJ1-3	16	TRBV7-6	CASSRTLFRSGNTIYF
TRBJ2-7	16	TRBV2	CASRGQGGGSAYEQYF